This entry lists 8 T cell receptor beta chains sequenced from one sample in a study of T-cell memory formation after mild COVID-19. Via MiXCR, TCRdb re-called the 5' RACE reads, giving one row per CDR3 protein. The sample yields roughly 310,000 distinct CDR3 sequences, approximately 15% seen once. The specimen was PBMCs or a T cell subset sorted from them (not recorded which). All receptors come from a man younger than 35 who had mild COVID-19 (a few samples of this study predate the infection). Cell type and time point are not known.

CDR3 sequence (DNA): TGTGCCAGCAGTTTCCTGGACAGGGGGTCCTATGGCTACACCTTC. This gives the protein CASSFLDRGSYGYTF. V usage is TRBV12-3 or TRBV12-4 and J usage is TRBJ1-2; 10 bases are shared with TRBD1. J lost 4 bases, V lost 3 bases, and 5 bases had no gene match. The CDR3 totals 15 residues.

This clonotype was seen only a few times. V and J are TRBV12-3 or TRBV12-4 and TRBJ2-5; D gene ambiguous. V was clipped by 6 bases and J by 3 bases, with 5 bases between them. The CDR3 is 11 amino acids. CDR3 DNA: TGTGCCAGCAGACAAGAAGAGACCCAGTACTTC. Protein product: CASRQEETQYF.

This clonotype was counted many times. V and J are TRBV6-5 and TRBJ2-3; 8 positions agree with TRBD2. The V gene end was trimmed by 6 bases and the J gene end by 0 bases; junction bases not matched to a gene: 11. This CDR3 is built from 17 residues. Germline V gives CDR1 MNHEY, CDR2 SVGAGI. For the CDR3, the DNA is TGTGCCAGCAGCCCTAATGCGGGGGGAATAAGCACAGATACGCAGTATTTT. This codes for CASSPNAGGISTDTQYF.

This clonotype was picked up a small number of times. In DNA form, the CDR3 reads TGTGCCAGCAGTTTTACAGGGTTTCGGTACGAGCAGTACTTC. Its protein is CASSFTGFRYEQYF. The rearrangement joins TRBV12-3 or TRBV12-4 to TRBJ2-7; TRBD1 might be the D (6 bases). V was trimmed by 3 bases and J by 4 bases, leaving 13 bases between them. The CDR3 totals 14 residues.

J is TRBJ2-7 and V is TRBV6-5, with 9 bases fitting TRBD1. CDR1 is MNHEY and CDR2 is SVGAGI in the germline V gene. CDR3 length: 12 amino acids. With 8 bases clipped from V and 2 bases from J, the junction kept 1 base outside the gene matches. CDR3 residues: CASGQGPYEQYF. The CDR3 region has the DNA TGTGCCAGCGGACAGGGGCCCTACGAGCAGTACTTC.

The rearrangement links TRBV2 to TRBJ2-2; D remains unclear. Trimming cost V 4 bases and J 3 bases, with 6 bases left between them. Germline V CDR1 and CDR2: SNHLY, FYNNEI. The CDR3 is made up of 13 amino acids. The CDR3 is CASSGEDTGELFF. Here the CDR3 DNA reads TGTGCCAGCAGTGGCGAGGACACCGGGGAGCTGTTTTTT. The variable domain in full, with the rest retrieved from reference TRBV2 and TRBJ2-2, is EPEVTQTPSHQVTQMGQEVILRCVPISNHLYFYWYRQILGQKVEFLVSFYNNEISEKSEIFDDQFSVERPDGSNFTLKIRSTKLEDSAMYFCASSGEDTGELFFGEGSRLTVL.

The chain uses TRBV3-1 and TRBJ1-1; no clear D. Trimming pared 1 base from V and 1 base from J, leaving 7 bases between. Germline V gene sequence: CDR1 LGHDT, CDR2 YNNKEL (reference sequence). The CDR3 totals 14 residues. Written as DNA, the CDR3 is TGTGCCAGCAGCCAAGTGTCGGGGAACACTGAAGCTTTCTTT. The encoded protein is CASSQVSGNTEAFF.

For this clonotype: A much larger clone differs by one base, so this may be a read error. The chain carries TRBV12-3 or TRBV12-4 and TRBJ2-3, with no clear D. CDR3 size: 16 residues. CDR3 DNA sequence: TGTACCAGCAGTGGAGAGGAACCTGACCGGCGAAATACGCAGTATTTT. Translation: CTSSGEEPDRRNTQYF.